This T cell receptor (beta chain) was profiled in a study of shared clonotypes between healthy human individuals. Study summary: CD4 naive cells filled three plates per donor, CD4 memory three, CD8 naive two and CD8 memory one.

The assay used deep level. Clones were sequenced by immunoSEQ multiplex PCR, and TCRdb holds only the in-frame ones, with some missing. The sample shows approximately 2.1 million clones, about 92% of them seen only once. Broader study findings: Clonotypes not shared had lower generation probabilities than those common to all four donors.

The V gene end was trimmed by 3 bases and the J gene end by 9 bases; junction bases not matched to a gene: 0. The CDR3 extends over 11 amino acids. Looked up from germline, CDR1 is DFQATT and CDR2 is SNEGSKA (reference sequence). This clone was detected only a few times. Its antigen is currently unknown. V and J are TRBV20-1 and TRBJ1-5; 9 bases line up with TRBD1. This sequence originates from a man aged 18 to 35 in good health. Some clones in this sample may be carry-over from other donors' samples. The specimen sequenced was naive CD4+ T cells from PBMCs. As to subset: CD45RA+ positively selected. The chain's CDR3 is CSARDRGPQHF. Written as DNA, the CDR3 is TGCAGTGCTAGGGACAGGGGGCCCCAGCATTTT.